These 22 T cell receptor beta chains came from one sample sequenced in a study of cytomegalovirus exposure and HLA in healthy donors. The PCR had 60 Vbeta and 13 Jbeta primers. Method: immunoSEQ multiplex PCR; TCRdb's copy keeps in-frame clones and lacks some. The sample shows some 97,000 clones, around 80% of them seen only once. Material for sequencing was PBMCs. The receptors were gathered from a woman in her late teens or twenties in good health and CMV-seronegative.

CDR3 in amino acids: CASSFSVGVNNEQFF. As DNA, the CDR3 is TGTGCCAGCAGTTTTTCCGTCGGGGTGAACAATGAGCAGTTCTTC. The J gene is TRBJ2-1, the V gene TRBV27, with D possibly TRBD2 on 5 matching bases. Per germline, CDR1 MNHEY and CDR2 SMNVEV (reference sequence). The CDR3 is made up of 15 amino acids. The germline V and J ends were trimmed by 3 bases and 5 bases, with 14 bases remaining between them.

This clone has a single count. V usage is TRBV5-6 and J usage is TRBJ2-5; D is unresolved. The last part of the DNA fits TRBJ2-7 better; the J call may be wrong. The length of the CDR3 is 15 residues. CDR1 and CDR2 from the germline V gene are SGHDT and YYEEEE. The CDR3 bases are TGTGCCAGCAGCTTGGTGCTCGTCGGTTCCTACGAGCAGTACTTC. Translating gives CASSLVLVGSYEQYF.

This sequence joins TRBV7-9 and TRBJ2-7, with D possibly matching TRBD2 (7 bases). CDR3 length: 16 amino acids. CDR1 and CDR2 (germline): SEHNR, FQNEAQ (reference sequence). V lost 1 base and J 4 bases, leaving 17 bases between the germline ends. The CDR3: CASSLGEGGRRYEQYF. The CDR3 coding sequence is TGTGCCAGCAGCTTAGGGGAGGGGGGGCGCCGGTACGAGCAGTACTTC.

This clone was observed a handful of times. This rearrangement joins TRBV5-1 to TRBJ2-7; D call uncertain. Germline V lookup: CDR1 SGHRS, CDR2 YFSETQ. The CDR3 extends over 14 amino acids. Trimming pared 2 bases from V and 5 bases from J, leaving 14 bases between. The CDR3 loop is CASSFRHPSDEQYF. The CDR3 DNA reads as TGCGCCAGCAGCTTCCGACACCCCTCAGACGAGCAGTACTTC.

The V call is TRBV5-4, the J call TRBJ2-1; perhaps TRBD1 as D (5 bases). The V gene lost 1 base and the J gene lost 1 base, with 9 bases spanning the gap. Germline CDR1 reads SGHNT; CDR2 reads YYREEE (reference sequence). The CDR3 has 15 residues. CDR3 coding DNA: TGTGCCAGCAGCTTGCCAGGGCAGTCCTACAATGAGCAGTTCTTC. It encodes CASSLPGQSYNEQFF.

In regard to this clone: Other DNA variants within this sample encode the same CDR3. This chain uses TRBV5-1 with TRBJ1-3, with 7 bases aligning to TRBD1. This CDR3 has 15 residues. The germline V gene has CDR1 SGHRS and CDR2 YFSETQ. J lost 2 bases, V lost 0 bases, and 2 bases had no gene match. Here the CDR3 DNA reads TGCGCCAGCAGCTTGGCCACAGGGGCTGGAAACACCATATATTTT. It specifies CASSLATGAGNTIYF.

This chain joins TRBV28 and TRBJ2-7; D call uncertain. Trimming pared 6 bases from V and 4 bases from J, leaving 7 bases between. The CDR3 has 11 residues. Germline loops: CDR1 MDHEN, CDR2 SYDVKM. Here the CDR3 DNA reads TGTGCCAGCAGCGACGGGTACGAGCAGTACTTC. Translation gives CASSDGYEQYF.

This clone was counted a single time. The rearrangement uses TRBV7-9 and TRBJ2-7, with 7 bases identical to TRBD1. V dropped 4 bases and J dropped 0; count of bases not matched to a gene: 6. Germline CDR1 and CDR2: SEHNR and FQNEAQ (reference sequence). The CDR3 covers 15 residues. Here the CDR3 DNA reads TGTGCCAGCAGCTCCGATAGGACAGGCTCCTACGAGCAGTACTTC. This encodes CASSSDRTGSYEQYF.

The V call is TRBV7-9, the J call TRBJ2-1, with D tentatively TRBD2 (7 bases). Germline CDR1 is SEHNR and CDR2 is FQNEAQ (reference sequence). The V and J ends lost 2 bases and 4 bases respectively, with 15 bases between them. The CDR3 spans 16 residues. The CDR3 DNA reads TGTGCCAGCAGCTTACTTGTGGCGGGGGCTTACAATGAGCAGTTCTTC. Amino acids: CASSLLVAGAYNEQFF.

The chain joins TRBV28 to TRBJ1-2; tentative D call: TRBD1 (5 bases). Trimming took 0 bases from V and 4 from J, leaving 12 bases between them. Germline V gene sequence: CDR1 MDHEN, CDR2 SYDVKM. This CDR3 contains 15 residues. CDR3 in amino acids: CASSLWQGRAYGYTF. The CDR3 nucleotides are TGTGCCAGCAGTTTATGGCAGGGTCGGGCCTATGGCTACACCTTC.

CDR3 in amino acids: CASSLGQPLYTGELFF. The DNA of the CDR3 is TGTGCCAGCAGCCTGGGACAGCCGCTTTACACCGGGGAGCTGTTTTTT. This sequence joins TRBV7-3 and TRBJ2-2; 7 bases are a match to TRBD1. From germline, CDR1 is SGHTA and CDR2 FQGTGA. The ends lost 5 bases at V and 3 bases at J; junction bases unmatched: 9. This CDR3 contains 16 residues.

The chain couples TRBV4-3 to TRBJ2-6; D ambiguous. The V gene lost 1 base and the J gene lost 0 bases, with 10 bases spanning the gap. CDR3 length equals 17 residues. The V gene's germline CDR1 is LGHNA and CDR2 YSLEER. The CDR3 region is CASSQADSGSGANVLTF. The CDR3 region has the DNA TGCGCCAGCAGCCAAGCAGATTCGGGCTCTGGGGCCAACGTCCTGACTTTC.

The chain couples TRBV9 to TRBJ1-1; a weak D match, TRBD1 (5 bases). CDR1 is SGDLS, CDR2 YYNGEE, per germline. V was clipped by 2 bases and J by 3 bases, with 8 bases between them. This CDR3 is 13 amino acids long. The CDR3 spells CASSVDIYTEAFF. CDR3 bases: TGTGCCAGCAGCGTGGACATCTACACTGAAGCTTTCTTT. Full variable domain (rest looked up from reference TRBV9 and TRBJ1-1): DSGVTQTPKHLITATGQRVTLRCSPRSGDLSVYWYQQSLDQGLQFLIQYYNGEERAKGNILERFSAQQFPDLHSELNLSSLELGDSALYFCASSVDIYTEAFFGQGTRLTVV.

The V and J genes are TRBV11-2 and TRBJ2-3, with 8 nucleotides matching TRBD2. J lost 2 bases, V lost 4 bases, and 8 bases had no gene match. CDR3 length: 16 residues. Germline-derived CDR1 and CDR2 are SGHAT and FQNNGV. CDR3 sequence reads: CASSSLPSGLTDTQYF. DNA of the CDR3: TGTGCCAGCAGCTCCCTCCCTAGCGGGCTCACAGATACGCAGTATTTT.

The genes are TRBV4-1 and TRBJ2-3; the D gene is possibly TRBD1 (6 bases). Germline V gene data show CDR1 as MGHRA and CDR2 as YSYEKL. The CDR3 runs to 14 residues. V was pared by 7 bases and J by 3 bases, with 14 bases between. The CDR3 region has the DNA TGCGCCAGCAACGGTAAGGGGGTTACAGATACGCAGTATTTT. As protein: CASNGKGVTDTQYF.

The rearrangement links TRBV6-5 to TRBJ1-4, with TRBD1 as a possible D gene (6 bases). The ends were cut back, 6 bases at V and 8 bases at J, with 16 bases in the middle. CDR3 length equals 14 residues. Per the germline V gene, CDR1 is MNHEY and CDR2 is SVGAGI. DNA of the CDR3: TGTGCCAGCAGACAACAGGGTCTATACGAAAAACTGTTTTTT. Amino acids: CASRQQGLYEKLFF.

This clone has just one count. The chain recombines TRBV5-1 with TRBJ2-2, with TRBD1 as a possible D gene (6 bases). V gave up 0 bases and J gave up 7 bases, with 13 bases separating them. From germline, CDR1 is SGHRS and CDR2 YFSETQ. This CDR3 is 15 amino acids long. The CDR3: CASSLGLQGNGELFF. CDR3 sequence (DNA): TGCGCCAGCAGCTTGGGTTTACAGGGAAACGGGGAGCTGTTTTTT.

This chain connects TRBV5-5 to TRBJ2-7, with D uncertain. The CDR3 sequence is 13 residues long. Germline-derived CDR1 and CDR2 are SGHKS and YYEKEE (reference sequence). V lost 2 bases to trimming and J lost 3 bases, with 9 bases between them. CDR3 sequence (DNA): TGTGCCAGCAGCTTAGGCGGAGACTACGAGCAGTACTTC. Its protein product is CASSLGGDYEQYF. Based on the CDR3 plus reference TRBV5-5 and TRBJ2-7, the full variable domain is DAGVTQSPTHLIKTRGQQVTLRCSPISGHKSVSWYQQVLGQGPQFIFQYYEKEERGRGNFPDRFSARQFPNYSSELNVNALLLGDSALYLCASSLGGDYEQYFGPGTRLTVT.

This chain links TRBV6-5 with TRBJ2-7; D is unresolved. V lost 2 bases and J 2 bases, leaving 13 bases between the germline ends. The CDR3 extends over 15 amino acids. Germline V gene sequence: CDR1 MNHEY, CDR2 SVGAGI. The CDR3 is CASSYIPSVAYEQYF. The CDR3 nucleotides are TGTGCCAGCAGTTACATCCCCTCGGTCGCCTACGAGCAGTACTTC.

This chain connects TRBV5-1 to TRBJ2-1; no clear D. The CDR3 totals 12 residues. V dropped 5 bases and J dropped 5 bases, with 8 bases sitting between them. Looked up from germline, CDR1 is SGHRS and CDR2 is YFSETQ. The CDR3: CASSIPDNEQFF. In DNA, the CDR3 is TGCGCCAGCAGTATCCCGGACAATGAGCAGTTCTTC.

This clone was seen a single time. The DNA of the CDR3 is TGTGCCAGCAGTCCCTCAGGGCCCATGCAGCCCCAGCATTTT. Amino acid sequence: CASSPSGPMQPQHF. The chain has TRBV6-5 and TRBJ1-5, with D tentatively TRBD1 (5 bases). V shed 5 bases and J shed 7 bases, with 15 bases lying between them. Per the germline V gene, CDR1 is MNHEY and CDR2 is SVGAGI. This CDR3 region has 14 residues.

The rearrangement links TRBV7-2 to TRBJ1-6, with a possible D match to TRBD1 (6 bases). Germline V gives CDR1 SGHTA, CDR2 FQGNSA. CDR3 length equals 16 residues. Trimming stripped 4 bases from V and 5 bases from J, with 15 bases between. The CDR3 bases are TGTGCCAGCAGCTCAAAGGACAGTTCCCATAATTCACCCCTCCACTTT. Translation: CASSSKDSSHNSPLHF.